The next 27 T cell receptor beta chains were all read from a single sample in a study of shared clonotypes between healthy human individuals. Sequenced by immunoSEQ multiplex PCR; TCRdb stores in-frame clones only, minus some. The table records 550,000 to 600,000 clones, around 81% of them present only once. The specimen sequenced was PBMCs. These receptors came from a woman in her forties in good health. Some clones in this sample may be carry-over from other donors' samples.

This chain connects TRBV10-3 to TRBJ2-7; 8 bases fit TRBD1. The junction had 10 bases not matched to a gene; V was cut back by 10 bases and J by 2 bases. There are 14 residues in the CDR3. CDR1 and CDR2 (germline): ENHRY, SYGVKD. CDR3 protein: CATRPQGATYEQYF. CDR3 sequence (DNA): TGTGCCACCCGTCCCCAGGGGGCCACCTACGAGCAGTACTTC.

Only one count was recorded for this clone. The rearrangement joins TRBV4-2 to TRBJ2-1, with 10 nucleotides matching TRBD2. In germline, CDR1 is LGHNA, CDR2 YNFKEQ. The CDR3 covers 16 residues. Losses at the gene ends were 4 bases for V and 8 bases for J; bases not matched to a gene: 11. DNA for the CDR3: TGTGCCAGCAGCCGCCAATCTAGCGGGAGCTGGGATGAGCAGTTCTTC. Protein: CASSRQSSGSWDEQFF.

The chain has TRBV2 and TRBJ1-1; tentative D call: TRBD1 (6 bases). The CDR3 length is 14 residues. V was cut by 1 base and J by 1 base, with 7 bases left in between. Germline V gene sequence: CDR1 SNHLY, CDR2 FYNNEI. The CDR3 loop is CASSEDRENTEAFF. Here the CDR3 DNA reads TGTGCCAGCAGTGAAGACAGGGAGAACACTGAAGCTTTCTTT.

The DNA for the CDR3 is TGTGCCAGCAGAACGGGGACAGGATCGAACACCGGGGAGCTGTTTTTT. It yields the protein CASRTGTGSNTGELFF. This chain links TRBV2 with TRBJ2-2; TRBD1 matches 8 bases. There are 16 residues in the CDR3. Trimming took 6 bases from V and 0 from J; bases not matched to a gene: 6. The germline V gene encodes CDR1 SNHLY and CDR2 FYNNEI.

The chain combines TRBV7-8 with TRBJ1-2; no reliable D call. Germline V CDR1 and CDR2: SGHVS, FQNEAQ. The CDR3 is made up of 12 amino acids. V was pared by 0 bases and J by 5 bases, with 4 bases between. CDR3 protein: CASSLALYGYTF. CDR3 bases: TGTGCCAGCAGCTTAGCGCTGTATGGCTACACCTTC.

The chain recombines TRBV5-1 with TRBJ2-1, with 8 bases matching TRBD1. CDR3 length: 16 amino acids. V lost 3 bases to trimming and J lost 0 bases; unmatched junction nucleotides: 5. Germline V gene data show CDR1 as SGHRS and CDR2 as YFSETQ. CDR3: CASSSRTGNSYNEQFF. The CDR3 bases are TGCGCCAGCAGCTCCCGGACAGGGAACTCCTACAATGAGCAGTTCTTC.

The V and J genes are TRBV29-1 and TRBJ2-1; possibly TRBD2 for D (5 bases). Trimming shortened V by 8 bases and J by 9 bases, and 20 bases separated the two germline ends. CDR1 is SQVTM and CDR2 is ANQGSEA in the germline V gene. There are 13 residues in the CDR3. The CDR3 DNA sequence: TGCAGCATTGCGGCGAGCGGAGTTCTTGAGCAGTTCTTC. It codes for CSIAASGVLEQFF.

The CDR3 DNA reads TGTGCCAGCAGCTTAGACCGGGACAGGGGGCCCGGCGGCTACACCTTC. This encodes CASSLDRDRGPGGYTF. V and J are TRBV7-8 and TRBJ1-2; TRBD1 matches at 12 bases. This CDR3 is built from 16 residues. The V gene end was trimmed by 1 base and the J gene end by 8 bases; junction bases not matched to a gene: 8. Germline lookup yields CDR1 SGHVS and CDR2 FQNEAQ. Combining the CDR3 with reference TRBV7-8 and TRBJ1-2 gives the whole variable domain GAGVSQSPRYKVAKRGQDVALRCDPISGHVSLFWYQQALGQGPEFLTYFQNEAQLDKSGLPSDRFFAERPEGSVSTLKIQRTQQEDSAVYLCASSLDRDRGPGGYTFGSGTRLTVV.

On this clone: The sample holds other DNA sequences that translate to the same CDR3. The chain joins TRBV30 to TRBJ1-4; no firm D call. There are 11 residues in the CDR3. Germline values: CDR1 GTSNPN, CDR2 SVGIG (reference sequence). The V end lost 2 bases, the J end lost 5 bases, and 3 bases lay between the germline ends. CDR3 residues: CAWSRNEKLFF. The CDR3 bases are TGTGCCTGGAGTCGAAATGAAAAACTGTTTTTT. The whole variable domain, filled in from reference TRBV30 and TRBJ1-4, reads SQTIHQWPATLVQPVGSPLSLECTVEGTSNPNLYWYRQAAGRGLQLLFYSVGIGQISSEVPQNLSASRPQDRQFILSSKKLLLSDSGFYLCAWSRNEKLFFGSGTQLSVL.

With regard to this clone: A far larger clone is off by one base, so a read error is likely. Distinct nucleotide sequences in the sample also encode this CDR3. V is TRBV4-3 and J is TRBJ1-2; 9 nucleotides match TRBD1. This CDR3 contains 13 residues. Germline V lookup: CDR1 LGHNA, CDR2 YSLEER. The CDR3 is CASSPGQGLGYTF. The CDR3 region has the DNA TGCGCCAGTAGCCCGGGACAGGGCTTAGGCTACACCTTC.

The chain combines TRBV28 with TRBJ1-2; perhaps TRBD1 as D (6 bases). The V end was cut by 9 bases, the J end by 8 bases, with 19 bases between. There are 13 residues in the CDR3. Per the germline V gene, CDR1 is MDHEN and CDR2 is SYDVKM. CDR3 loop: CASRDTLERGYTF. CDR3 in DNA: TGTGCCAGTCGGGACACCCTGGAGAGGGGCTACACCTTC.

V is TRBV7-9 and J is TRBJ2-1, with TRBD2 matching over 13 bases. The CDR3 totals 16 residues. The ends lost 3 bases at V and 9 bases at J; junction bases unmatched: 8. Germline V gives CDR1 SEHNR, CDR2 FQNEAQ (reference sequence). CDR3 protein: CASSFKLAGGPSEQFF. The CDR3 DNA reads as TGTGCCAGCAGCTTTAAACTAGCGGGAGGGCCAAGTGAGCAGTTCTTC.

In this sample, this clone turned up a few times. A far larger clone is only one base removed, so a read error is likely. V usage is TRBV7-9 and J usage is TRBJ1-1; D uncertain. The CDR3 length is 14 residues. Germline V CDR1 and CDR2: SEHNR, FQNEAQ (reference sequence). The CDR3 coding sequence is TGTGCCAGCGGCTTAGCGGGCAGCCACACTGAAGCTTTCTTT. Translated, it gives CASGLAGSHTEAFF. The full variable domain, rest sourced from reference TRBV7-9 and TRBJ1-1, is DTGVSQNPRHKITKRGQNVTFRCDPISEHNRLYWYRQTLGQGPEFLTYFQNEAQLEKSRLLSDRFSAERPKGSFSTLEIQRTEQGDSAMYLCASGLAGSHTEAFFGQGTRLTVV.

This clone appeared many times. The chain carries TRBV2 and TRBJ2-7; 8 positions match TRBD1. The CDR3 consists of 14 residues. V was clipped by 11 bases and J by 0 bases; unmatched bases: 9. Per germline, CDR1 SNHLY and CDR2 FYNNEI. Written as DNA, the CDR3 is TGTGCCTGTAAGACAGGGGCGAGCTCCTACGAGCAGTACTTC. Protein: CACKTGASSYEQYF.

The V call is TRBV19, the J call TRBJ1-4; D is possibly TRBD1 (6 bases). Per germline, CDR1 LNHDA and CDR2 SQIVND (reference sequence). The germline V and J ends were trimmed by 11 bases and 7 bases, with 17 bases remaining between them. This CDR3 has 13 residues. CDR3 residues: CAVSGTQREKLFF. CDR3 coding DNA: TGTGCCGTTTCCGGGACACAACGTGAAAAACTGTTTTTT.

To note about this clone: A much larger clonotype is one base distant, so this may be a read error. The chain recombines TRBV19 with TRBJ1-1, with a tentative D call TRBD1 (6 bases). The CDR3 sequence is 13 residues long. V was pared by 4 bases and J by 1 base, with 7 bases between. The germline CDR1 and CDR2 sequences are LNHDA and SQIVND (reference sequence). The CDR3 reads CASSTGQNTEAFF. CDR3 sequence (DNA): TGTGCCAGTAGTACGGGACAGAACACTGAAGCTTTCTTT.

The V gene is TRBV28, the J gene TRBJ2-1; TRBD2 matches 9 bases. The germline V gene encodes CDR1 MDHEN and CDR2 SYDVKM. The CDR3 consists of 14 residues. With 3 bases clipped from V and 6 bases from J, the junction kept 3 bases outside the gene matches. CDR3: CASSFPSGTNEQFF. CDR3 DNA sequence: TGTGCCAGCAGTTTCCCTAGCGGGACCAATGAGCAGTTCTTC.

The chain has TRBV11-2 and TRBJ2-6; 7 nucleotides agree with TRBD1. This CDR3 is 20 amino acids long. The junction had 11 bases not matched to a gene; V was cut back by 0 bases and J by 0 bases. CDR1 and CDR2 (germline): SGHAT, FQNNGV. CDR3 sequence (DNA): TGTGCCAGCAGCTTAGATGGGCCGACAGGGTGCGGCTCTGGGGCCAACGTCCTGACTTTC. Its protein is CASSLDGPTGCGSGANVLTF.

CDR3 bases: TGTGCCAGCAGGAAGGGACAGTACTACGAGCAGTACTTC. Translated, it gives CASRKGQYYEQYF. The chain carries TRBV28 and TRBJ2-7; the match to TRBD1 covers 7 bases. In germline, CDR1 is MDHEN, CDR2 SYDVKM. Trimming at V came to 6 bases and at J to 3 bases, leaving 5 bases not matched to a gene. The CDR3 spans 13 residues.

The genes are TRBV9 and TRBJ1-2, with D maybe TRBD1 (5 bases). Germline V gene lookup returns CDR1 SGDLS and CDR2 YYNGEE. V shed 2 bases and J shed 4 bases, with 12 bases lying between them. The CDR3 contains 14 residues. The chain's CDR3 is CASSVSGMGYGYTF. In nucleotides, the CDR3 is TGTGCCAGCAGCGTCTCAGGGATGGGCTATGGCTACACCTTC.

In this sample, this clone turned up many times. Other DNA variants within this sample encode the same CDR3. The CDR3 region is CSVDGTGVNTEAFF. The CDR3 DNA is TGCAGCGTAGACGGCACAGGGGTGAACACTGAAGCTTTCTTT. V usage is TRBV29-1 and J usage is TRBJ1-1, with TRBD1 identical over 7 bases. The CDR3 is 14 residues long. After removal of 6 bases from V and 0 bases from J, the junction contained 7 bases not matched to a gene. The germline CDR1 and CDR2 sequences are SQVTM and ANQGSEA.

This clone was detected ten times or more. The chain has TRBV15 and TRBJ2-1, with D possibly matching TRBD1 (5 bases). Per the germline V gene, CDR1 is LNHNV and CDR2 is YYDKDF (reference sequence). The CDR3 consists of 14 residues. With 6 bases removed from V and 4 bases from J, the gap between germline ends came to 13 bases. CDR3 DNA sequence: TGTGCCACCAGACCCCGACAGACATACAATGAGCAGTTCTTC. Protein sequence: CATRPRQTYNEQFF.

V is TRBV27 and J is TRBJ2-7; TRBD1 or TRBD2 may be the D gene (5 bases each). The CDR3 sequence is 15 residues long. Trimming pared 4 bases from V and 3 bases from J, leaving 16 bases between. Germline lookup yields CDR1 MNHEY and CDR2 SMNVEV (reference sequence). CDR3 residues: CASSSRPGPHYEQYF. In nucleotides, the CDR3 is TGTGCCAGCAGTTCCCGACCGGGACCGCACTACGAGCAGTACTTC.

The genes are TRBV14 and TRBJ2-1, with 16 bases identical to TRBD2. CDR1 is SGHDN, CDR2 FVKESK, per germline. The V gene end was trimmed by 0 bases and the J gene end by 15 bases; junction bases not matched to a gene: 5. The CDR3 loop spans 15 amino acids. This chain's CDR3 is CASSQEGGLAGGMFF. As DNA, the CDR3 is TGTGCCAGCAGCCAAGAGGGGGGACTAGCGGGAGGGATGTTCTTC.

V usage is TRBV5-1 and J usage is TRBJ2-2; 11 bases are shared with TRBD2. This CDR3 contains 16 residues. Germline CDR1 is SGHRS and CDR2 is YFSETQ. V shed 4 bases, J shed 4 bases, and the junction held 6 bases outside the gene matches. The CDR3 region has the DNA TGCGCCAGCAGCCCCGCCGGGACTAGCGGCACCGGGGAGCTGTTTTTT. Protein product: CASSPAGTSGTGELFF. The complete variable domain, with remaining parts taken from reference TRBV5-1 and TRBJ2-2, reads KAGVTQTPRYLIKTRGQQVTLSCSPISGHRSVSWYQQTPGQGLQFLFEYFSETQRNKGNFPGRFSGRQFSNSRSEMNVSTLELGDSALYLCASSPAGTSGTGELFFGEGSRLTVL.

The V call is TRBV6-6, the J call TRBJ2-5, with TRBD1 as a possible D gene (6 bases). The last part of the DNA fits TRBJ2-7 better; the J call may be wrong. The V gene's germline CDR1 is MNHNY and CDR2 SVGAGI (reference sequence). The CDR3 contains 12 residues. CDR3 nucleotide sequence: TGTGCCAGCAGCCAAGGGGGTATCGAGCAGTACTTC. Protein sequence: CASSQGGIEQYF.

The CDR3 DNA reads TGTGCCAGCAGCGTAACGGCGGGGCTACCCCAAGAGACCCAGTACTTC. Protein: CASSVTAGLPQETQYF. The chain recombines TRBV9 with TRBJ2-5, with D perhaps TRBD2 (6 bases). Germline CDR1 SGDLS, CDR2 YYNGEE. Between the trimmed V and J ends, which lost 1 base and 1 base, there was a span of 14 bases. The CDR3 runs 16 residues.